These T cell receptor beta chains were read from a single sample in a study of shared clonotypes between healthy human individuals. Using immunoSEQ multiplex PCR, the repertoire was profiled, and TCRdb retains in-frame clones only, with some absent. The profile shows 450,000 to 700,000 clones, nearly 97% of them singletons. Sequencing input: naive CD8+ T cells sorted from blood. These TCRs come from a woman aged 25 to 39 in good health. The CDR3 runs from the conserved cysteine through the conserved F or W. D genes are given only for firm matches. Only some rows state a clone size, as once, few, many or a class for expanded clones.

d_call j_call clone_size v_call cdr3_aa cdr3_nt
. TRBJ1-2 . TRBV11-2 CASSLVAGSEGGYTF TGTGCCAGCAGCTTAGTGGCAGGGTCCGAAGGGGGCTACACCTTC
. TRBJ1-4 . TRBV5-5 CASSPGGAEKLFF TGTGCCAGCAGCCCGGGGGGGGCGGAAAAACTGTTTTTT
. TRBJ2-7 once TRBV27 CASSPNMGGYEQYF TGTGCCAGCAGTCCAAACATGGGAGGATACGAGCAGTACTTC
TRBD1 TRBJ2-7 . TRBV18 CASSRGQGKSYEQYF TGTGCCAGCTCACGAGGACAGGGAAAATCCTACGAGCAGTACTTC
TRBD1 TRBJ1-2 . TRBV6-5 CASSLGQGGGYTF TGTGCCAGCAGTTTGGGACAGGGAGGCGGCTACACCTTC
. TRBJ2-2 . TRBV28 CASSFGETNTGELFF TGTGCCAGCAGTTTTGGGGAAACGAACACCGGGGAGCTGTTTTTT
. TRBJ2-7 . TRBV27 CASSALASYSYEQYF TGTGCCAGCAGTGCCCTAGCGTCATACTCCTACGAGCAGTACTTC
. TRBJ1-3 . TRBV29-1 CSVDGFEAESGNTIYF TGCAGCGTTGACGGTTTCGAAGCGGAGTCCGGAAACACCATATATTTT
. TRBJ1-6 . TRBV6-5 CASGGEWSSPLHF TGTGCCAGCGGTGGGGAATGGAGTTCACCCCTCCACTTT
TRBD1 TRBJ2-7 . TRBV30 CAWNLPGRSPSLSGTGFIYEQYF TGTGCCTGGAATTTACCCGGTAGATCTCCTAGTTTGTCCGGGACAGGCTTTATCTACGAGCAGTACTTC
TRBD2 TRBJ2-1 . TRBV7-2 CASSGKTSMGSYNEQFF TGTGCCAGCAGCGGTAAGACTAGCATGGGCTCCTACAATGAGCAGTTCTTC
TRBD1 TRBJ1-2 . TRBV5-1 CASSLGQGLAGYTF TGCGCCAGCAGCTTGGGACAGGGTCTGGCGGGCTACACCTTC
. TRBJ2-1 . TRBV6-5 CASSYRGPGNEQFF TGTGCCAGCAGTTACCGGGGGCCAGGCAATGAGCAGTTCTTC
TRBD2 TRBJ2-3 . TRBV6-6 CAMAGGPGDTQYF TGTGCCATGGCGGGAGGGCCGGGAGATACGCAGTATTTT
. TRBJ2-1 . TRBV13 CASSFPGKNEQFF TGTGCCAGCAGCTTCCCGGGCAAGAATGAGCAGTTCTTC
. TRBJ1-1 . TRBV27 CASRDQGNTEAFF TGTGCCAGCAGAGATCAGGGAAACACTGAAGCTTTCTTT
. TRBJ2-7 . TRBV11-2 CASSFGLWGSYEQYF TGTGCCAGCAGCTTTGGCCTTTGGGGCTCCTACGAGCAGTACTTC
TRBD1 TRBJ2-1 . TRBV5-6 CASSFGQGSEQFF TGTGCCAGCAGCTTCGGACAGGGCAGTGAGCAGTTCTTC
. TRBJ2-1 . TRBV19 CASSILRGAYNEQFF TGTGCCAGTAGTATTTTAAGGGGCGCCTACAATGAGCAGTTCTTC
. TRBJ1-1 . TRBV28 CASSGGILGTEAFF TGTGCCAGCAGTGGAGGAATTTTGGGCACTGAAGCTTTCTTT
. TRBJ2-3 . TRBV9 CASSEAGGSGTDTQYF TGTGCCAGCAGCGAGGCTGGGGGTAGTGGCACAGATACGCAGTATTTT
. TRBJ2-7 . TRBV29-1 CSVELGTAGEQYF TGCAGCGTTGAATTGGGAACAGCAGGCGAGCAGTACTTC
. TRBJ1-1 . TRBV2 CASSEGVWVNTEAFF TGTGCCAGCAGTGAAGGAGTCTGGGTCAACACTGAAGCTTTCTTT
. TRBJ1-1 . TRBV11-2 CASSSGRITEAFF TGTGCCAGCAGTTCAGGGAGGATCACTGAAGCTTTCTTT
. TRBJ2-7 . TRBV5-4 CASSLDGGGYEQYF TGTGCCAGCAGCCTAGATGGGGGAGGCTACGAGCAGTACTTC
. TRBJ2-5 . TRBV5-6 CATQDSQETQYF TGTGCCACCCAGGACAGCCAAGAGACCCAGTACTTC
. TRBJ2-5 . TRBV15 CATSNHGVWETQYF TGTGCCACCAGCAACCACGGGGTGTGGGAGACCCAGTACTTC
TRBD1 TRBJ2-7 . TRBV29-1 CSAYGRAGGRYEQYF TGCAGCGCATACGGACGGGCAGGGGGTAGATACGAGCAGTACTTC
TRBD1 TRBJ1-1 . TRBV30 CAWTPSSGTAEAFF TGTGCCTGGACCCCCTCGTCAGGGACAGCTGAAGCTTTCTTT
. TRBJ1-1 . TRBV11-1 CASSLRGNTEAFF TGTGCCAGCAGCTTAAGGGGGAACACTGAAGCTTTCTTT
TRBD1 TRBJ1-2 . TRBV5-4 CASSEGTGSFNYGYTF TGTGCCAGCAGCGAGGGGACAGGAAGTTTTAACTATGGCTACACCTTC
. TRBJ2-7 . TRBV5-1 CASSLAQLSPYEQYF TGCGCCAGCAGCTTGGCCCAGCTCAGCCCCTACGAGCAGTACTTC
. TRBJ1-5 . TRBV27 CASSLSWGSSNQPQHF TGTGCCAGCAGTTTATCGTGGGGCAGTAGCAATCAGCCCCAGCATTTT
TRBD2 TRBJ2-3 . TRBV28 CASSSRLAGASDTQYF TGTGCCAGCAGTTCCCGACTAGCGGGAGCCTCAGATACGCAGTATTTT
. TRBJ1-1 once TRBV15 CATSRDLSGEAFF TGTGCCACCAGCAGAGATCTCTCTGGAGAAGCTTTCTTT
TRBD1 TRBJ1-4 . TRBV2 CASSLTGATNEKLFF TGTGCCAGCAGTCTTACAGGGGCAACTAATGAAAAACTGTTTTTT
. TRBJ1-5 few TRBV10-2 CASSESLGQPQHF TGCGCCAGCAGTGAGTCTTTGGGTCAGCCCCAGCATTTT
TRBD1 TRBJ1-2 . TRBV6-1 CASKDRIETLYGYTF TGTGCCAGCAAGGACAGGATTGAAACCCTATATGGCTACACCTTC
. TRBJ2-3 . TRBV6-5 CASTLGRSTDTQYF TGTGCCAGCACCCTGGGACGGAGCACAGATACGCAGTATTTT
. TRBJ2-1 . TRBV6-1 CASSVPQGRFF TGTGCCAGCAGCGTCCCGCAGGGTCGGTTCTTC
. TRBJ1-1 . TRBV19 CASSIDLAANTEAFF TGTGCCAGTAGTATAGATCTCGCGGCGAACACTGAAGCTTTCTTT
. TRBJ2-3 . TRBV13 CASSLSLGEMGTDTQYF TGTGCCAGCAGCTTATCCTTGGGGGAGATGGGCACAGATACGCAGTATTTT
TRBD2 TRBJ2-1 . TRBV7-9 CASSWTSGGPPMMGDEQFF TGTGCCAGCAGCTGGACTAGCGGAGGACCCCCAATGATGGGCGATGAGCAGTTCTTC
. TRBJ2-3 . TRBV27 CASGVPTASTDTQYF TGTGCCAGCGGGGTCCCGACAGCAAGCACAGATACGCAGTATTTT
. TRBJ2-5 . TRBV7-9 CASSANPGWAQETQYF TGTGCCAGCAGCGCCAACCCGGGATGGGCCCAAGAGACCCAGTACTTC
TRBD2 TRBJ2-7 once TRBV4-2 CASSHGLAGGQEQYF TGTGCCAGCAGCCACGGACTAGCGGGAGGGCAAGAGCAGTACTTC
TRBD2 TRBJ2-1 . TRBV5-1 CASSLGLAGWNEQFF TGCGCCAGCAGCTTGGGGCTAGCGGGATGGAATGAGCAGTTCTTC
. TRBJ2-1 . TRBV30 CACDCEGEYNEQFF TGTGCCTGTGACTGTGAGGGTGAATACAATGAGCAGTTCTTC
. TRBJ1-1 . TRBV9 CASSVLGDGTEAFF TGTGCCAGCAGCGTGTTAGGGGATGGAACTGAAGCTTTCTTT
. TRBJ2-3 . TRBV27 CASSHPGLVRDTQYF TGTGCCAGCAGTCACCCGGGACTCGTTAGGGATACGCAGTATTTT
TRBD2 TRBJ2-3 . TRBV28 CASTTLGPSGRPVTQYF TGTGCCAGCACAACTTTAGGGCCTAGCGGGAGGCCCGTTACGCAGTATTTT
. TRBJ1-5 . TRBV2 CASSSARAGNQPQHF TGTGCCAGCAGTTCCGCCAGGGCAGGCAATCAGCCCCAGCATTTT
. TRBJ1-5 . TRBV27 CASSLRQVDQPQHF TGTGCCAGCAGTTTACGGCAGGTGGATCAGCCCCAGCATTTT
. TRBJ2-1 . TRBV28 CASSRSKYEQFF TGTGCCAGCAGTCGCTCGAAATATGAGCAGTTCTTC
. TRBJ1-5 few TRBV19 CASSIPLGFSPQHF TGTGCCAGTAGTATTCCACTTGGTTTCTCGCCCCAGCATTTT